This T cell receptor (beta chain) is from a study of shared clonotypes between healthy human individuals. Turning to the study itself: The people who gave samples were a couple of women and three men aged 18 to 49. CD8 memory received one plate per donor, CD8 naive two, CD4 memory three and CD4 naive three.

V dropped 1 base and J dropped 11 bases, with 12 bases sitting between them. This CDR3 is 13 amino acids long. Germline-derived CDR1 and CDR2 are MDHEN and SYDVKM. It was CD45RO-negative cells, positively selected for CCR7, that made up naive CD8 cells, with terminally differentiated effector memory CD45RA+ cells excluded. Each subset's genomic DNA was shared equally among a number of immunoSEQ plates. Sorted-subset replicate PCRs used 200 ng DNA, some 30,000 T cell genomes. The table came from immunoSEQ multiplex PCR; TCRdb's copy has only in-frame clones and leaves some out. In the table there are 2 million to 2.5 million clones, about 94% of which are singletons.

This clonotype was obtained from a man aged 18-30 years in good health. The sequenced sample consisted of naive CD8+ T cells sorted from blood. This chain uses TRBV28 with TRBJ1-5; D is perhaps TRBD1 (6 bases). The CDR3 sequence is CASSLYGQPAQHF. The CDR3 DNA reads as TGTGCCAGCAGTTTATACGGACAGCCAGCCCAGCATTTT.